These 7 T cell receptor beta chains were all obtained from the same sample, sequenced in a study of vaccination effects on CD4 cells after COVID-19. Expansion of antigen-specific CD4+ T cells with viral peptide pools was carried out by the ViraFEST assay before sequencing. It was after more than 8 days of culture that CD4+ T cells were isolated. Participants completed two doses of the BNT162b2 or mRNA-1273 vaccine. Their antigens are not known. Using immunoSEQ multiplex PCR, the repertoire was profiled, and TCRdb retains in-frame clones only, with some absent. The top ten clones hold around 10% of a sample with some 21,000 clones, around 76% of them seen once. This sample comprised CD4+ T cells from PBMCs cultured with HCoV-229E spike peptides, obtained after COVID-19 vaccination. These TCRs come from a human donor who received a COVID-19 vaccine.

CDR3 bases: TGCGCCAGCAGCCTCCGAGGAGGGAGCTCTGGGGCCAACGTCCTGACTTTC. It is translated as CASSLRGGSSGANVLTF. The rearrangement uses TRBV4-1 and TRBJ2-6, with a possible D match to TRBD2 (6 bases). Germline V gene sequence: CDR1 MGHRA, CDR2 YSYEKL. The length of the CDR3 is 17 residues. Trimming took off 4 bases at V and 0 bases at J, with 13 bases between the two ends.

Only a few counts were recorded for this clone. The chain links TRBV11-3 to TRBJ2-1; D is ambiguous. The germline V gene encodes CDR1 SGHNT and CDR2 YENEEA. The CDR3 totals 16 residues. Trimming left V 0 bases short and J 8 bases short, with 17 bases between. CDR3 in amino acids: CASSLDRGVESHEQFF. The DNA for the CDR3 is TGTGCCAGCAGCTTAGATCGAGGTGTCGAGTCACATGAGCAGTTCTTC.

This sequence joins TRBV5-5 and TRBJ1-3, with TRBD1 identical over 7 bases. The CDR3 runs 17 residues. Germline V CDR1 and CDR2: SGHKS, YYEKEE (reference sequence). J gave up 5 bases and V 0 bases, and 11 bases lay outside the gene matches. The DNA for the CDR3 is TGTGCCAGCAGCTTGGTGGGCCGGAGGGGGCGCAGAAACACCATATATTTT. Translation gives CASSLVGRRGRRNTIYF.

The chain couples TRBV13 to TRBJ2-7; maybe TRBD2 (6 bases). CDR3 length: 16 residues. Per germline, CDR1 PRHDT and CDR2 FYEKMQ (reference sequence). Trimming took 3 bases from V and 5 from J, leaving 20 bases between them. The CDR3 DNA reads TGTGCCAGCAGCTTTTCCCTCGGGCTAGCGCTAAACGAGCAGTACTTC. Translation: CASSFSLGLALNEQYF.

The rearrangement joins TRBV4-2 to TRBJ1-1; no clear D. The CDR3 runs 13 residues. V shed 3 bases and J shed 2 bases, with 7 bases lying between them. The V gene's germline CDR1 is LGHNA and CDR2 YNFKEQ. The CDR3 nucleotides are TGTGCCAGCAGCCAGGCAGGAAACACTGAAGCTTTCTTT. It codes for CASSQAGNTEAFF.

This clone was seen a handful of times. The chain joins TRBV6-5 to TRBJ1-4, with 8 bases fitting TRBD1. Germline CDR1 reads MNHEY; CDR2 reads SVGAGI. The CDR3 length is 14 residues. The J segment lost 6 bases and the V segment lost 6 bases, leaving 6 bases of the junction unmatched. CDR3 amino acids: CASRPGTGYEKLFF. The CDR3 nucleotides read TGTGCCAGCAGGCCCGGGACAGGCTATGAAAAACTGTTTTTT.

This chain connects TRBV5-1 to TRBJ2-7; possibly TRBD1 or TRBD2 for D (5 bases each). The CDR3 runs to 17 residues. Trimming pared 4 bases from V and 4 bases from J, leaving 24 bases between. Per germline, CDR1 SGHRS and CDR2 YFSETQ. This CDR3 reads CASSSGRSLGRTYEQYF. Written as DNA, the CDR3 is TGCGCCAGCAGCAGCGGACGGTCCCTGGGGCGGACATACGAGCAGTACTTC.